The clone carrying this T cell receptor beta chain was picked up many times. What it binds is unknown. The record originates from a study of human T cells and chemical hapten exposure. The library labeled individual cDNA molecules by adding unique molecular identifiers to them. Using its own MiXCR run on the RACE reads, TCRdb lists one record per CDR3 protein. The table lists more than 85,000 distinct CDR3 sequences, 9% to 9.5% of them singletons, with around 3% in the top ten. Time point given: patch test 2, 6 weeks after DPC sensitization. The treatment here: therapeutic diphenylcyclopropenone sensitization with weekly scalp DPC. Every patch test was put on after a blood sample was taken. General study points: No change in TCRs above 1 in 1000 frequency was produced by DPC sensitization.

Germline V gene sequence: CDR1 MNHEY, CDR2 SMNVEV (reference sequence). V was pared by 10 bases and J by 6 bases, with 21 bases between. The CDR3 runs 15 residues. V is TRBV27 and J is TRBJ2-2; D possibly corresponds to TRBD2 (7 bases). The TCR sequence derives from a woman between 35 and 50 years old with alopecia areata. Some clones in this sample may be carry-over from other donors' samples. This material consisted of whole blood, taken in connection with sensitization to the hapten diphenylcyclopropenone (DPC). The CDR3 DNA follows: TGTGCCACCTCCCCCGCGGGGGCCCCCGCCGGGGAGCTGTTTTTT. This gives the protein CATSPAGAPAGELFF.